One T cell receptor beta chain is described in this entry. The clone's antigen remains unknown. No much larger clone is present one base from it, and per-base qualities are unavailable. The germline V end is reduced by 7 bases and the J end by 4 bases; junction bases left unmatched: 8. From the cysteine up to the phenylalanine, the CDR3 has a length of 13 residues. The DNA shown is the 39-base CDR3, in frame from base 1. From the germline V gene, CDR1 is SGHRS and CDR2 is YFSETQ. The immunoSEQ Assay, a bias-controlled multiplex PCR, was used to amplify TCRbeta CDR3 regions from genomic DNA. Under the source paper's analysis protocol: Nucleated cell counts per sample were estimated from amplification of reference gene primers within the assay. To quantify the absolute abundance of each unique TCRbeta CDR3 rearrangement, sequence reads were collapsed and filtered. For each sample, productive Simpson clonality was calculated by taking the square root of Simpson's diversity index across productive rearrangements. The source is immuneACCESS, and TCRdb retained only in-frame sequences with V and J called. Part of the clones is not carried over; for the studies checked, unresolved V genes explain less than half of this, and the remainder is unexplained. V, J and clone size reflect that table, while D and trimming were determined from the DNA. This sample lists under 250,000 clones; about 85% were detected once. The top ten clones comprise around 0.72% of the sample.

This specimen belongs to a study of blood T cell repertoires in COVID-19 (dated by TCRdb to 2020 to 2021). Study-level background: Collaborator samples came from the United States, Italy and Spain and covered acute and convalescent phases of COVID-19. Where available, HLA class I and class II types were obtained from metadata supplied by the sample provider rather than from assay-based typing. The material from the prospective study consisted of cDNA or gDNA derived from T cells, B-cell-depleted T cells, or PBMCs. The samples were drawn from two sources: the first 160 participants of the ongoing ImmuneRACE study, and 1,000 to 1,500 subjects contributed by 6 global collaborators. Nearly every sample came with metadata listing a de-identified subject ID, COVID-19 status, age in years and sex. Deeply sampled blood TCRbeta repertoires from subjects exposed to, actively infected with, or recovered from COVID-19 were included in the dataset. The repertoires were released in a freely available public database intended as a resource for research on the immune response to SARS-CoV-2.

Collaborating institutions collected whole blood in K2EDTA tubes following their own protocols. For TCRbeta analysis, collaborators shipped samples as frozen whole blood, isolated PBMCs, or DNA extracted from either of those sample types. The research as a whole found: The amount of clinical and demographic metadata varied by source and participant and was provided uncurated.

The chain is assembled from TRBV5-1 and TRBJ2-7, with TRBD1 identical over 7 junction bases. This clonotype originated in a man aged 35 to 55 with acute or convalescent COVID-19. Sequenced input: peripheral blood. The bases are TGCGCCAGCTGGAAAACAGGGGATTACGAGCAGTACTTC. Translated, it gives CASWKTGDYEQYF. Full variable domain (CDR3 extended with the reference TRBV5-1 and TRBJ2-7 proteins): KAGVTQTPRYLIKTRGQQVTLSCSPISGHRSVSWYQQTPGQGLQFLFEYFSETQRNKGNFPGRFSGRQFSNSRSEMNVSTLELGDSALYLCASWKTGDYEQYFGPGTRLTVT.